Each of the 2 T cell receptor beta chains below was sequenced from the same sample in a study of shared T cell receptors in the human thymus. Libraries were prepared by immunoSEQ multiplex PCR; TCRdb keeps only in-frame clonotypes and omits some of them. The repertoire holds hundreds of thousands of clones, with about 89% as singletons. This same sample was also part of a study on human thymus T cells.

Sequencing was carried out using thymocytes. All receptors come from a boy less than two years old with a congenital heart defect.

This clone was seen a single time. The chain carries TRBV19 and TRBJ2-7; 9 bases match TRBD1. The CDR3 has 15 amino acids. CDR1 LNHDA and CDR2 SQIVND come from the germline V gene (reference sequence). Germline trimming cut 3 bases from V and 4 bases from J; bases unmatched to any gene: 7. In DNA form, the CDR3 reads TGTGCCAGTAGTATGGGTGAGGGACAGGGTTACGAGCAGTACTTC. It yields the protein CASSMGEGQGYEQYF.

This clone was observed a handful of times. This chain connects TRBV4-3 to TRBJ1-3; D is unclear. Germline V CDR1 and CDR2: LGHNA, YSLEER. The CDR3 totals 15 residues. Trimming removed 1 base from V and 0 bases from J, with 7 bases in between. This CDR3 reads CASSQARNSGNTIYF. The DNA for the CDR3 is TGCGCCAGCAGCCAAGCGCGGAACTCTGGAAACACCATATATTTT.